The 21 T cell receptor beta chains listed next were all sequenced from one sample in a study of regulatory T cells in long-lasting Graves disease. In building TCR beta libraries, iRepertoire HTBI primers were used together with Arm-PCR of CDR3 regions. TCRdb fed the multiplex PCR reads into MiXCR, producing one record per CDR3 protein. This table holds about 220,000 distinct CDR3 sequences, roughly 20% found once. Time point indicated: newly diagnosed GD, antithyroid drugs for less than 3 months. PBMC RNA was the source of the TCR library. This sample was also put to use in a study of T cells in Graves' hyperthyroidism and ophthalmopathy.

The material sequenced was peripheral blood mononuclear cells (PBMCs), taken at new diagnosis, from a patient treated with antithyroid drugs. These receptors all come from a woman aged 25 to 39 with Graves disease.

The table lists this clonotype with many counts. CDR3 in DNA: TGTGCCAGCAGCGTACGCGGACTAGCGGGATTGAGCACAGATACGCAGTATTTT. It specifies CASSVRGLAGLSTDTQYF. V gene TRBV9 combines with J gene TRBJ2-3, with 12 bases identical to TRBD2. There are 18 residues in the CDR3. Germline V gene sequence: CDR1 SGDLS, CDR2 YYNGEE. Germline trimming cut 1 base from V and 0 bases from J; bases unmatched to any gene: 6.

A remark on this clonotype: This sequence may be a read error, since a much larger clone differs from it by one base. The chain has TRBV15 and TRBJ1-5; D perhaps matches TRBD1 (5 bases). The CDR3 contains 13 residues. Germline V gene data show CDR1 as LNHNV and CDR2 as YYDKDF (reference sequence). Here the CDR3 reads CVTTRTPDRPQHF. The CDR3 DNA follows: TGTGTCACCACCCGGACACCGGATCGGCCCCAGCATTTT.

This clonotype was recorded many times. This sequence joins TRBV9 and TRBJ2-1, with a possible D match to TRBD2 (6 bases). V dropped 2 bases and J dropped 8 bases, with 11 bases sitting between them. The length of the CDR3 is 13 residues. Germline lookup yields CDR1 SGDLS and CDR2 YYNGEE. The CDR3 bases are TGTGCCAGCAGCGTCCCGGGAGTTGATGAGCAGTTCTTC. Its translation is CASSVPGVDEQFF.

CDR3: CASTGEVSYNEQFF. CDR3 nucleotides: TGTGCCAGCACGGGAGAGGTCTCCTACAATGAGCAGTTCTTC. The chain joins TRBV2 to TRBJ2-1, with D possibly being TRBD2 (6 bases). V was clipped by 7 bases and J by 0 bases, with 10 bases between them. Germline assignment: CDR1 SNHLY and CDR2 FYNNEI. The CDR3 has 14 residues. The variable domain in full, with the rest retrieved from reference TRBV2 and TRBJ2-1, is EPEVTQTPSHQVTQMGQEVILRCVPISNHLYFYWYRQILGQKVEFLVSFYNNEISEKSEIFDDQFSVERPDGSNFTLKIRSTKLEDSAMYFCASTGEVSYNEQFFGPGTRLTVL.

This clonotype was seen ten or more times. The rearrangement uses TRBV20-1 and TRBJ1-5, with a possible D match to TRBD1 (5 bases). The CDR3 covers 16 residues. CDR1 and CDR2 (germline): DFQATT, SNEGSKA (reference sequence). Trimming left V 2 bases short and J 0 bases short, with 14 bases between. CDR3 region: CSARKAGPYSNQPQHF. The CDR3 nucleotides read TGCAGTGCTAGAAAGGCAGGGCCTTATAGCAATCAGCCCCAGCATTTT.

This chain uses TRBV12-3 or TRBV12-4 with TRBJ2-2; tentative D call: TRBD1 (5 bases). V was pared by 6 bases and J by 8 bases, with 10 bases between. The CDR3 covers 12 residues. The DNA for the CDR3 is TGTGCCAGCAGCCCGGACAAAGGGGAGCTGTTTTTT. Its protein is CASSPDKGELFF.

Note on this clonotype: At one of its ends the junction is not consistent with the germline gene, which may arise from a read error. The gene calls are TRBV7-2 and TRBJ2-5; 9 bases are shared with TRBD2. The J call may be in error: the DNA end matches TRBJ2-1 better. Per the germline V gene, CDR1 is SGHTA and CDR2 is FQGNSA. This CDR3 is 17 amino acids long. In nucleotides, the CDR3 is TGTGCCAGCAGCTTAGCTAGCGGGAGAGACTCCTACAGTGAGCAGTTCTTC. Amino acids: CASSLASGRDSYSEQFF.

The table lists this clonotype with many counts. The rearrangement joins TRBV6-1 to TRBJ1-1; possibly TRBD1 for D (6 bases). The CDR3 covers 14 residues. CDR1 and CDR2 from the germline V gene are MNHNS and SASEGT. V lost 7 bases to trimming and J lost 1 base, with 13 bases between them. CDR3 residues: CASIRPGANTEAFF. As DNA, the CDR3 is TGTGCCAGCATTCGCCCGGGGGCGAACACTGAAGCTTTCTTT.

In its sample, this clonotype was seen many times. The V and J genes are TRBV6-5 and TRBJ1-1; D possibly corresponds to TRBD1 (5 bases). Per the germline V gene, CDR1 is MNHEY and CDR2 is SVGAGI. Deletions cut 0 bases from V and 5 bases from J, with 16 bases between. The CDR3 spans 16 residues. For the CDR3, the DNA is TGTGCCAGCAGTTACTCGCAGGGAGGGTGGGGTACTGAAGCTTTCTTT. The encoded protein is CASSYSQGGWGTEAFF.

There are a few counts of this clonotype. This chain connects TRBV6-1 to TRBJ2-7; D perhaps matches TRBD1 (6 bases). Germline V gene sequence: CDR1 MNHNS, CDR2 SASEGT. Deletions cut 3 bases from V and 1 base from J, with 7 bases between. The CDR3 runs to 13 residues. CDR3 coding DNA: TGTGCCAGCAGTGATGGACAGTCCTACGAGCAGTACTTC. It encodes CASSDGQSYEQYF.

This clonotype was recorded at least ten times. The chain is built from TRBV18 and TRBJ2-1; D ambiguous. The V and J ends lost 4 bases and 6 bases respectively, with 10 bases between them. Germline V gene sequence: CDR1 KGHSH, CDR2 LQKENI. The CDR3 consists of 13 residues. The CDR3 DNA sequence: TGTGCCAGCTCACGAGGCCGCTTCAATGAGCAGTTCTTC. Its translation: CASSRGRFNEQFF.

This clonotype was detected many times. The chain carries TRBV11-2 and TRBJ2-3; the match to TRBD1 covers 7 bases. Trimming removed 5 bases from V and 2 bases from J; junction bases left unmatched: 10. Germline V lookup: CDR1 SGHAT, CDR2 FQNNGV. This CDR3 comprises 16 residues. The CDR3 sequence: CASSLTTGTATDTQYF. DNA of the CDR3: TGTGCCAGCAGCCTGACTACCGGGACAGCCACAGATACGCAGTATTTT.

This clonotype was seen repeatedly, ten times or more. The chain links TRBV28 to TRBJ1-3; no clear D. Germline assignment: CDR1 MDHEN and CDR2 SYDVKM. This CDR3 region has 15 residues. V was shortened by 4 bases and J by 0 bases, with 10 bases between the two germline ends. This CDR3 is CASSWTLSSGNTIYF. The CDR3 DNA sequence: TGTGCCAGCAGTTGGACCCTTAGCTCTGGAAACACCATATATTTT.

Many counts were recorded for this clonotype. The V and J genes are TRBV12-3 or TRBV12-4 and TRBJ2-1; TRBD2 might be the D (6 bases). The CDR3 has 14 amino acids. Trimming took 3 bases from V and 7 from J, leaving 13 bases between them. DNA for the CDR3: TGTGCCAGCAGTTTCGGGGACTCCCGAAATGAGCAGTTCTTC. Its translation is CASSFGDSRNEQFF.

This clonotype was seen repeatedly, ten times or more. V is TRBV6-1 and J is TRBJ1-4; TRBD1 matches at 8 bases. CDR1 is MNHNS, CDR2 SASEGT, per germline. The CDR3 runs 16 residues. With V trimmed by 4 bases and J by 5 bases, 9 bases remained unmatched. DNA of the CDR3: TGTGCCAGCAGTGCCCCCGACAGGGGATTCAATGAAAAACTGTTTTTT. Amino acid sequence: CASSAPDRGFNEKLFF.

This clonotype was observed at least ten times. The J gene is TRBJ2-5, the V gene TRBV2, with no clear D. The germline CDR1 and CDR2 sequences are SNHLY and FYNNEI. The CDR3 covers 12 residues. Deletions cut 7 bases from V and 2 bases from J, with 8 bases between. CDR3 sequence reads: CASIGVQETQYF. In DNA, the CDR3 is TGTGCCAGCATTGGGGTTCAAGAGACCCAGTACTTC.

This clonotype was seen ten or more times. The chain links TRBV2 to TRBJ1-2, with D possibly matching TRBD1 (6 bases). Germline V lookup: CDR1 SNHLY, CDR2 FYNNEI. The V end lost 5 bases, the J end lost 3 bases, and 13 bases lay between the germline ends. The CDR3 covers 14 residues. The CDR3 DNA sequence: TGTGCCAGCAGTAACAGGGATTCTGACTATGGCTACACCTTC. Translated, it gives CASSNRDSDYGYTF.

In this sample, this clonotype turned up many times. V gene TRBV19 combines with J gene TRBJ1-1; D is undetermined. This CDR3 spans 14 amino acids. Between the trimmed V and J ends, which lost 3 bases and 6 bases, there was a span of 14 bases. CDR1 is LNHDA and CDR2 is SQIVND in the germline V gene (reference sequence). The CDR3 loop is CASSIGGGRAEAFF. CDR3 coding DNA: TGTGCCAGTAGTATTGGTGGAGGGCGTGCTGAAGCTTTCTTT.

This clonotype was recorded a few times. V and J are TRBV12-3 or TRBV12-4 and TRBJ1-2; D is perhaps TRBD1 (6 bases). The CDR3 runs 14 residues. Between the trimmed V and J ends, which lost 5 bases and 4 bases, there was a span of 14 bases. The CDR3 is CASSGDRSPYGYTF. CDR3 bases: TGTGCCAGCAGTGGCGACAGGTCTCCCTATGGCTACACCTTC.

This clonotype was counted many times. This rearrangement joins TRBV6-2 or TRBV6-3 to TRBJ1-1; D is uncertain. Trimming pared 8 bases from V and 0 bases from J, leaving 10 bases between. The CDR3 is made up of 13 amino acids. Per germline, CDR1 MNHEY and CDR2 SVGEGT. The CDR3 reads CASLRGMNTEAFF. Here the CDR3 DNA reads TGTGCCAGCCTTCGAGGCATGAACACTGAAGCTTTCTTT.

This clonotype has just a few counts. Possible read error: a much larger clone is one base away. V and J are TRBV28 and TRBJ2-1; 8 nucleotides agree with TRBD2. Germline assignment: CDR1 MDHEN and CDR2 SYDVKM. Unmatched junction bases numbered 12, after V lost 2 bases and J lost 6 bases. The CDR3 spans 17 residues. The CDR3 DNA follows: TGTGCCAGCAGTTTAGTCGGGCCGGGAGGGCCCGTCAATGAGCAGTTCTTC. Amino acids: CASSLVGPGGPVNEQFF.